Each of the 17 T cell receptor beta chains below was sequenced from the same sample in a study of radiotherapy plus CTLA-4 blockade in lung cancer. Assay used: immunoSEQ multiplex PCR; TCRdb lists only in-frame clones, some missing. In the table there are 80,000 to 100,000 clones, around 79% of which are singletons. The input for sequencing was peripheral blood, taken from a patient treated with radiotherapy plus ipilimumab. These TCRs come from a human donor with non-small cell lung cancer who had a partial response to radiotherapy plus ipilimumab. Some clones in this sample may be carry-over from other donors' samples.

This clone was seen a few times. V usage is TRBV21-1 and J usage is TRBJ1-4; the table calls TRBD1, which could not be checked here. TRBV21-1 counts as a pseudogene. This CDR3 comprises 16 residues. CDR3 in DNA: TGTGCCAGCAGCACGCCCAGACAGGGACCTAATGAAAAACTGTTTTTT. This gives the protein CASSTPRQGPNEKLFF.

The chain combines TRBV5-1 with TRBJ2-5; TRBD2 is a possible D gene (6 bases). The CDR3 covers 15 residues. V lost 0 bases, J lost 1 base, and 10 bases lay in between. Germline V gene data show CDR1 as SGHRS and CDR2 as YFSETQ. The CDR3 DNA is TGCGCCAGCAGCTTGGGACTAGGCTTCCAAGAGACCCAGTACTTC. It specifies CASSLGLGFQETQYF.

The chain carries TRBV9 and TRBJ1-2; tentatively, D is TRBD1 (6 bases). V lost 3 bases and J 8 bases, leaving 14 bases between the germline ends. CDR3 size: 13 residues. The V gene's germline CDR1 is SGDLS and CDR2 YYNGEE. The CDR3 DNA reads TGTGCCAGCAGCGCCCAACAGGGTCGCGGCTACACCTTC. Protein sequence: CASSAQQGRGYTF.

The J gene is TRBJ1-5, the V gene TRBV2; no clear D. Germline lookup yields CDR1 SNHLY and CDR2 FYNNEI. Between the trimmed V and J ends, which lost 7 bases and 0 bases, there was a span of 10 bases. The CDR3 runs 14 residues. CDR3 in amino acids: CASKEEYSNQPQHF. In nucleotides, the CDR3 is TGTGCCAGCAAGGAGGAGTATAGCAATCAGCCCCAGCATTTT. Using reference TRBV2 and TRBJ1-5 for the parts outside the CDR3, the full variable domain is EPEVTQTPSHQVTQMGQEVILRCVPISNHLYFYWYRQILGQKVEFLVSFYNNEISEKSEIFDDQFSVERPDGSNFTLKIRSTKLEDSAMYFCASKEEYSNQPQHFGDGTRLSIL.

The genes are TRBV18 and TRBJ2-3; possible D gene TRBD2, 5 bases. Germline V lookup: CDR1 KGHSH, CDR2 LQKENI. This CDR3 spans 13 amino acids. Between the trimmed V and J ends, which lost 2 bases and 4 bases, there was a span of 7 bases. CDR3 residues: CASSPLGADTQYF. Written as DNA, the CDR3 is TGTGCCAGCTCACCATTGGGAGCAGATACGCAGTATTTT. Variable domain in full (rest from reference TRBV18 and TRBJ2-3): NAGVMQNPRHLVRRRGQEARLRCSPMKGHSHVYWYRQLPEEGLKFMVYLQKENIIDESGMPKERFSAEFPKEGPSILRIQQVVRGDSAAYFCASSPLGADTQYFGPGTRLTVL.

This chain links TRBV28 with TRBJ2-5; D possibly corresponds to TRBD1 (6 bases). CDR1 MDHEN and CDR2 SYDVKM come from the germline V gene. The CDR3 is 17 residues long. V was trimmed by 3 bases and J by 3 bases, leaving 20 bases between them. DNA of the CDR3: TGTGCCAGCAGTTTCCCGACCTCAGGGGTTATGAAAGAGACCCAGTACTTC. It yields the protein CASSFPTSGVMKETQYF.

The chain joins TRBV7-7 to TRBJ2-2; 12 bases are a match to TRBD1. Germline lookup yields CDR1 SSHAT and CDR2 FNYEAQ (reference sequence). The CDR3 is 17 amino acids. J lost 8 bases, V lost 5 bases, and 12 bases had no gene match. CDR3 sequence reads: CASSLTTGDRGLGELFF. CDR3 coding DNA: TGTGCCAGCAGCCTAACAACAGGGGACAGGGGGCTTGGGGAGCTGTTTTTT.

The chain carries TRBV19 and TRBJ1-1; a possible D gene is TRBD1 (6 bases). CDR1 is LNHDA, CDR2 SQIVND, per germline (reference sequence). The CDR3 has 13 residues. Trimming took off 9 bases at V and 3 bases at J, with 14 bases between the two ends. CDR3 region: CASTLNRDTEAFF. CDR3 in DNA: TGTGCCAGCACCCTTAACAGGGACACTGAAGCTTTCTTT.

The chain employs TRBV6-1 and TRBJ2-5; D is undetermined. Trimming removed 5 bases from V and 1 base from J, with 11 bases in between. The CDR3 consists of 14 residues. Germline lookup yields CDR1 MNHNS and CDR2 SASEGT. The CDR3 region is CASSPPGLQETQYF. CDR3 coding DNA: TGTGCCAGCAGTCCCCCGGGTCTCCAAGAGACCCAGTACTTC.

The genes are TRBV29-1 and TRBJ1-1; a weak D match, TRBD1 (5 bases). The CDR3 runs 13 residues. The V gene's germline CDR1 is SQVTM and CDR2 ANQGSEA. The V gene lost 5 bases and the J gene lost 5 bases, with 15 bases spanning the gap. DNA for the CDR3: TGCAGCGTTTTCGGACGAACAGGTACTGAAGCTTTCTTT. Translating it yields CSVFGRTGTEAFF. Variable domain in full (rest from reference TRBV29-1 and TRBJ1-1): SAVISQKPSRDICQRGTSLTIQCQVDSQVTMMFWYRQQPGQSLTLIATANQGSEATYESGFVIDKFPISRPNLTFSTLTVSNMSPEDSSIYLCSVFGRTGTEAFFGQGTRLTVV.

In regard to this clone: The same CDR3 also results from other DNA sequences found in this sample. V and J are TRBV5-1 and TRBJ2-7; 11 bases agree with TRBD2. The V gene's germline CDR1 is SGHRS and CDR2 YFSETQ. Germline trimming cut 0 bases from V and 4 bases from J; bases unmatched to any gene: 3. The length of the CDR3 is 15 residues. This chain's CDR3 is CASSLVAGGRYEQYF. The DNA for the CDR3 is TGCGCCAGCAGCTTGGTAGCGGGAGGGCGGTACGAGCAGTACTTC.

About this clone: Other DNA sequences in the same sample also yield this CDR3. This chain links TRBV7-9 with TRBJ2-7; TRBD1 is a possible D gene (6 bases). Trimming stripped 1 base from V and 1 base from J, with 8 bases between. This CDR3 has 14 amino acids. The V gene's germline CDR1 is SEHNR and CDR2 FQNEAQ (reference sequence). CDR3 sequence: CASSLGTGSYEQYF. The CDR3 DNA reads TGTGCCAGCAGCTTAGGAACAGGGTCCTACGAGCAGTACTTC.

The CDR3 nucleotides read TGTGCCACCACTAGCGGGTGGACAGATACGCAGTATTTT. As protein: CATTSGWTDTQYF. The gene calls are TRBV6-5 and TRBJ2-3; TRBD2 matches at 9 bases. CDR1 MNHEY and CDR2 SVGAGI come from the germline V gene. The CDR3 contains 13 residues. The J segment lost 3 bases and the V segment lost 10 bases, leaving 5 bases of the junction unmatched.

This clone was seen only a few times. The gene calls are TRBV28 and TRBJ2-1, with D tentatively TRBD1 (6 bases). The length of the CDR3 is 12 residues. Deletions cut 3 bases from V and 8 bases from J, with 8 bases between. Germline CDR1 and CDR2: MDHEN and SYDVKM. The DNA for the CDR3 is TGTGCCAGCAGTTTGCAGGGGTATGAGCAGTTCTTC. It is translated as CASSLQGYEQFF. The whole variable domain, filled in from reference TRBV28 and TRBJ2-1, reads DVKVTQSSRYLVKRTGEKVFLECVQDMDHENMFWYRQDPGLGLRLIYFSYDVKMKEKGDIPEGYSVSREKKERFSLILESASTNQTSMYLCASSLQGYEQFFGPGTRLTVL.

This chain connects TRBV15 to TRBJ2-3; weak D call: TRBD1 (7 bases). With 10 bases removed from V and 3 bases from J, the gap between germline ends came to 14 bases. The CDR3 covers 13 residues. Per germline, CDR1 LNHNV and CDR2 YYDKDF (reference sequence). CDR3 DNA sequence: TGTGCCATCTCATCAGGGGGGACAGATACGCAGTATTTT. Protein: CAISSGGTDTQYF.

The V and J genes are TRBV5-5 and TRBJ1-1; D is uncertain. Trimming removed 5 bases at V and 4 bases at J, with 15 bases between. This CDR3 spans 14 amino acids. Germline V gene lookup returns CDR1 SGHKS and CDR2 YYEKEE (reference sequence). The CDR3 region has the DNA TGTGCCAGCAGGTATTCCGGGTATCGCACTGAAGCTTTCTTT. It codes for CASRYSGYRTEAFF.

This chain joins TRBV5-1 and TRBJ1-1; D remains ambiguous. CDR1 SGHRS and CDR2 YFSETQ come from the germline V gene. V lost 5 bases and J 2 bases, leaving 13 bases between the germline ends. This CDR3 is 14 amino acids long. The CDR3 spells CASRPTDTNTEAFF. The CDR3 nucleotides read TGCGCCAGCAGGCCTACAGATACAAACACTGAAGCTTTCTTT.